This T cell receptor (beta chain) emerged from a study of cytomegalovirus exposure and HLA in healthy donors. PCR was performed using 60 Vbeta and 13 Jbeta primers. Repertoires were generated with immunoSEQ multiplex PCR, while TCRdb's copy carries only in-frame clones and drops some. The sample has about 160,000 clones, more than 70% seen once. Germline assignment: CDR1 MDHEN and CDR2 SYDVKM. V was trimmed by 9 bases and J by 6 bases, leaving 23 bases between them. The CDR3 has 16 amino acids. As to this clone: Its antigen remains unknown.

Study outcomes and limitations: It was only CMV serostatus that was available as immune exposure information. A later analysis found that most CMV-associated TCR beta chains appeared HLA-restricted.

The sequence was obtained from a male donor in good health and CMV-seropositive. The chain links TRBV28 to TRBJ1-4; no clear D. Sequencing was done on a sample of PBMCs. The CDR3 protein is CASNEEGWDDYEKLFF. The CDR3 region has the DNA TGTGCCAGTAACGAGGAGGGTTGGGATGATTATGAAAAACTGTTTTTT. The full variable domain, rest sourced from reference TRBV28 and TRBJ1-4, is DVKVTQSSRYLVKRTGEKVFLECVQDMDHENMFWYRQDPGLGLRLIYFSYDVKMKEKGDIPEGYSVSREKKERFSLILESASTNQTSMYLCASNEEGWDDYEKLFFGSGTQLSVL.